This passage covers 4 T cell receptor beta chains from one sample sequenced in a study of blood T cell repertoires in COVID-19. Profiling relied on immunoSEQ multiplex PCR, and the TCRdb table lists in-frame clones only, not all of them. This table has some 80,000 clones, around 86% appearing once. The specimen was peripheral blood. These receptors all come from a man aged 80 or over with acute or convalescent COVID-19.

This clone was recorded a few times. The gene calls are TRBV6-5 and TRBJ2-7; TRBD2 is a possible D gene (5 bases). With 5 bases removed from V and 7 bases from J, the gap between germline ends came to 12 bases. The length of the CDR3 is 12 residues. CDR1 MNHEY and CDR2 SVGAGI come from the germline V gene. The CDR3 spells CASSPDSWEQYF. In DNA, the CDR3 is TGTGCCAGCAGTCCGGACTCTTGGGAGCAGTACTTC.

This clone occurred a few times. The chain is built from TRBV28 and TRBJ2-7, with 7 bases matching TRBD2. V was pared by 2 bases and J by 13 bases, with 5 bases of the junction left unmatched. Germline loops: CDR1 MDHEN, CDR2 SYDVKM. The CDR3 length is 11 residues. CDR3 DNA: TGTGCCAGCAGTTTACGATGGGACTATTACTTC. Translated: CASSLRWDYYF.

The CDR3 nucleotides read TGTGCCAGCAGGGGAGGGACAGGGCGGACTGAAGCTTTCTTT. As protein: CASRGGTGRTEAFF. V usage is TRBV25-1 and J usage is TRBJ1-1, with 9 bases matching TRBD1. Germline values: CDR1 MGHDK, CDR2 SYGVNS. CDR3 length equals 14 residues. V shed 6 bases and J 5 bases; nucleotides not matched to a gene: 7. Full variable domain (remainder filled in from reference TRBV25-1 and TRBJ1-1): EADIYQTPRYLVIGTGKKITLECSQTMGHDKMYWYQQDPGMELHLIHYSYGVNSTEKGDLSSESTVSRIRTEHFPLTLESARPSHTSQYLCASRGGTGRTEAFFGQGTRLTVV.

The V call is TRBV4-1, the J call TRBJ1-2, with 10 bases identical to TRBD1. Germline trimming cut 6 bases from V and 7 bases from J; bases unmatched to any gene: 11. The CDR3 is 15 amino acids. CDR1 MGHRA and CDR2 YSYEKL come from the germline V gene. The DNA of the CDR3 is TGCGCCAGCAGTTTAGTGGACAGGGGGAGATCTGGCTACACCTTC. Its protein is CASSLVDRGRSGYTF.